This record covers a single T cell receptor beta chain. The sample carries other DNA sequences with the same CDR3. CDR3 length: 13 amino acids. CDR1 and CDR2 from the germline V gene are SGHRS and YFSETQ. V gave up 2 bases and J gave up 4 bases; unmatched junction bases: 1. The table came from immunoSEQ multiplex PCR; TCRdb's copy has only in-frame clones and leaves some out. The sample consists of 300,000 to 450,000 clones, around nine tenths of them appearing once. Followed longitudinally, the Seattle patients had been enrolled during active infection. This sample was taken from a study of blood T cell repertoires in COVID-19. For the study at large: The origin of the acute and convalescent COVID-19 samples was the United States, Italy and Spain. The analysed material was cDNA or gDNA that came from T cells, B-cell-depleted T cells, or PBMCs.

Sequenced input: peripheral blood. This clonotype was obtained from a woman aged 60-75 years with COVID-19, enrolled during active disease. The chain couples TRBV5-1 to TRBJ1-1; 8 bases are a match to TRBD1. CDR3 loop: CASSLQGGTEAFF. For the CDR3, the DNA is TGCGCCAGCAGCTTACAGGGGGGCACTGAAGCTTTCTTT.